The 10 T cell receptor beta chains given below trace back to one sample, sequenced in a study of blood T cell repertoires in COVID-19. Clones were read by immunoSEQ multiplex PCR, and TCRdb kept only the in-frame ones, dropping some. The profile covers around 270,000 clones, with 88% appearing a single time and less than 5% taken by the ten largest. The sequenced sample was peripheral blood. Source of these receptors: a man aged 55-75 years who had recovered from COVID-19.

This clone has just one count. This chain joins TRBV2 and TRBJ1-6, with no clear D. The V end lost 6 bases, the J end lost 7 bases, and 10 bases lay between the germline ends. Germline V gives CDR1 SNHLY, CDR2 FYNNEI. The CDR3 is 13 amino acids. The CDR3 here is CASRTTTNSPLHF. The CDR3 DNA reads TGTGCCAGCAGGACAACCACCAATTCACCCCTCCACTTT.

The chain links TRBV24-1 to TRBJ2-3; D is unclear. The germline V gene has CDR1 KGHDR and CDR2 SFDVKD. Between the trimmed V and J ends, which lost 4 bases and 1 base, there was a span of 8 bases. The CDR3 spans 14 residues. This CDR3 is CATSEHRRTDTQYF. Written as DNA, the CDR3 is TGTGCCACCAGTGAGCACAGACGCACAGATACGCAGTATTTT.

This clone was counted once. The chain carries TRBV7-2 and TRBJ2-3; TRBD2 matches 9 bases. Trimming removed 0 bases from V and 3 bases from J; junction bases left unmatched: 7. Germline assignment: CDR1 SGHTA and CDR2 FQGNSA. The CDR3 covers 17 residues. The CDR3 spells CASSLAPAGGPTDTQYF. DNA of the CDR3: TGTGCCAGCAGCTTAGCGCCTGCGGGGGGGCCTACAGATACGCAGTATTTT.

V is TRBV7-8 and J is TRBJ1-4, with D hard to call. Germline V gives CDR1 SGHVS, CDR2 FQNEAQ. V was trimmed by 6 bases and J by 0 bases, leaving 8 bases between them. CDR3 size: 14 residues. In DNA, the CDR3 is TGTGCCAGCAGAATATCTGCAACTAATGAAAAACTGTTTTTT. It yields the protein CASRISATNEKLFF. The whole variable domain, filled in from reference TRBV7-8 and TRBJ1-4, reads GAGVSQSPRYKVAKRGQDVALRCDPISGHVSLFWYQQALGQGPEFLTYFQNEAQLDKSGLPSDRFFAERPEGSVSTLKIQRTQQEDSAVYLCASRISATNEKLFFGSGTQLSVL.

The J gene is TRBJ1-1, the V gene TRBV19; TRBD1 matches 7 bases. The CDR3 runs 15 residues. J gave up 4 bases and V 5 bases, and 10 bases lay outside the gene matches. Germline V gene lookup returns CDR1 LNHDA and CDR2 SQIVND (reference sequence). CDR3 residues: CASSRTRGVSTEAFF. DNA for the CDR3: TGTGCCAGTAGTCGGACCAGGGGGGTCAGCACTGAAGCTTTCTTT.

This chain connects TRBV5-1 to TRBJ2-7, with D hard to call. V lost 1 base and J lost 3, with 8 bases in between. CDR3 length: 13 amino acids. Germline CDR1 SGHRS, CDR2 YFSETQ. CDR3 DNA sequence: TGCGCCAGCAGCTTGTCACAGTACTACGAGCAGTACTTC. It yields the protein CASSLSQYYEQYF.

This clone has only one observation. J is TRBJ2-1 and V is TRBV5-1; D perhaps matches TRBD1 (6 bases). The CDR3 is made up of 16 amino acids. Germline assignment: CDR1 SGHRS and CDR2 YFSETQ. V dropped 0 bases and J dropped 2 bases, with 12 bases sitting between them. CDR3 bases: TGCGCCAGCAGCTTGGCGGCCAGGGGAACCTACAATGAGCAGTTCTTC. Amino acid sequence: CASSLAARGTYNEQFF. Drawing the rest from reference TRBV5-1 and TRBJ2-1, the complete variable domain is KAGVTQTPRYLIKTRGQQVTLSCSPISGHRSVSWYQQTPGQGLQFLFEYFSETQRNKGNFPGRFSGRQFSNSRSEMNVSTLELGDSALYLCASSLAARGTYNEQFFGPGTRLTVL.

The chain links TRBV28 to TRBJ1-2, with 11 bases lining up with TRBD1. Per germline, CDR1 MDHEN and CDR2 SYDVKM. The V segment lost 2 bases and the J segment 4 bases; nucleotides outside the gene matches: 3. CDR3 length: 15 residues. The CDR3 nucleotides are TGTGCCAGCAGTTTAGGGACAGGGGGGGTCTATGGCTACACCTTC. It is translated as CASSLGTGGVYGYTF.

The rearrangement uses TRBV10-3 and TRBJ1-4; the match to TRBD1 covers 7 bases. Germline lookup yields CDR1 ENHRY and CDR2 SYGVKD. The CDR3 covers 16 residues. V was pared by 4 bases and J by 0 bases, with 5 bases of the junction left unmatched. The CDR3 nucleotides are TGTGCCATCAGTGGGACAGGATCGGCAACTAATGAAAAACTGTTTTTT. Amino acid sequence: CAISGTGSATNEKLFF.

This rearrangement joins TRBV6-1 to TRBJ1-2; 9 nucleotides agree with TRBD1. J gave up 5 bases and V 2 bases, and 12 bases lay outside the gene matches. The germline CDR1 and CDR2 sequences are MNHNS and SASEGT. CDR3 length equals 17 residues. The CDR3 spells CASSESTGGYVGYGYTF. The CDR3 DNA reads as TGTGCCAGCAGTGAATCGACAGGGGGTTATGTGGGGTATGGCTACACCTTC.